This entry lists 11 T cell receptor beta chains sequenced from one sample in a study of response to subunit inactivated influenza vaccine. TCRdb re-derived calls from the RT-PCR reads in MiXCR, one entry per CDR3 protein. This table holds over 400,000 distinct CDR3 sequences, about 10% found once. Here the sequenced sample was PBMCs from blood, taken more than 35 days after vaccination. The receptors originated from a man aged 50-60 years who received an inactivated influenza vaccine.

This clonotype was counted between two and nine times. This chain's CDR3 is CSARSGSTYEQFF. DNA for the CDR3: TGCAGTGCTAGGAGCGGGAGTACCTATGAGCAGTTCTTC. This sequence joins TRBV20-1 and TRBJ2-1; 8 bases map to TRBD2. Unmatched junction bases numbered 6, after V lost 3 bases and J lost 8 bases. The CDR3 is made up of 13 amino acids. CDR1 DFQATT and CDR2 SNEGSKA come from the germline V gene (reference sequence).

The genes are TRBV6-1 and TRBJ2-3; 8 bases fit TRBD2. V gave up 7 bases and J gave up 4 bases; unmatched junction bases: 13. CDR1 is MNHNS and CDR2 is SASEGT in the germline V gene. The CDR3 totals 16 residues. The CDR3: CASTFTIAGRADTQYF. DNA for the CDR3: TGTGCCAGCACCTTTACGATAGCGGGGCGGGCAGATACGCAGTATTTT.

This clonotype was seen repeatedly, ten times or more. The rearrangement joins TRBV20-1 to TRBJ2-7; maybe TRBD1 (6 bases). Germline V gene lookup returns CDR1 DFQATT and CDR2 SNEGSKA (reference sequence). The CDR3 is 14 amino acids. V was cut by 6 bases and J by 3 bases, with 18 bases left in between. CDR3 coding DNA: TGCAGTGCCCAAGACCGGGACACCTACTACGAGCAGTACTTC. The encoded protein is CSAQDRDTYYEQYF.

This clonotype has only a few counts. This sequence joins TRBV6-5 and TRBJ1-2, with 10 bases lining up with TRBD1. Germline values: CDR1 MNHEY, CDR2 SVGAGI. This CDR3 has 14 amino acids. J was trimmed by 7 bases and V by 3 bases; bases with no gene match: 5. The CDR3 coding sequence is TGTGCCAGCAGTTATGACAGGGGGCAGTTTGGCTACACCTTC. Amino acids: CASSYDRGQFGYTF.

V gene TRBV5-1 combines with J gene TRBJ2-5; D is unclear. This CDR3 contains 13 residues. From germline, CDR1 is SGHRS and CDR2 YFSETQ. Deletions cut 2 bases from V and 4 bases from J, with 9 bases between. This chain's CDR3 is CASSFGPGETQYF. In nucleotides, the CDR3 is TGCGCCAGCAGCTTCGGACCCGGAGAGACCCAGTACTTC.

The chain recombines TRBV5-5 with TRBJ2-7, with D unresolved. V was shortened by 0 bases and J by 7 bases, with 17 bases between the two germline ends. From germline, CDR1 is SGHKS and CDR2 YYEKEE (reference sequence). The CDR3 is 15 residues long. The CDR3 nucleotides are TGTGCCAGCAGCTTGGTGGAGAGCTGGGATGGAGAGCAGTACTTC. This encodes CASSLVESWDGEQYF.

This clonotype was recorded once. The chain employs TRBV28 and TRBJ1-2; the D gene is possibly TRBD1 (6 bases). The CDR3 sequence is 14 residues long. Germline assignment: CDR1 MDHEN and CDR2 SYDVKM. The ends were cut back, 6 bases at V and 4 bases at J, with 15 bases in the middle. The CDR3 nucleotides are TGTGCCAGCAGCCTACAGACAGGTCTCTATGGCTACACCTTC. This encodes CASSLQTGLYGYTF.

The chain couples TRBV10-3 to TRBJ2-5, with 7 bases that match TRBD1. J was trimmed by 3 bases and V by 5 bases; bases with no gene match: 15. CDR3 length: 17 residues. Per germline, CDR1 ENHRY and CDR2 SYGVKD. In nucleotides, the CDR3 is TGTGCCATCAGTCGGGAACAGGGGCCCGGGCTAGAAGAGACCCAGTACTTC. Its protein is CAISREQGPGLEETQYF.

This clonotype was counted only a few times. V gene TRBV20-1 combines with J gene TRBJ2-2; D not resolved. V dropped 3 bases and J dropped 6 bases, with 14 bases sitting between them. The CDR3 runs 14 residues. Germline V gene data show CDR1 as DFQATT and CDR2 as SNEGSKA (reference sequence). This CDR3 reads CSASVGVGSGELFF. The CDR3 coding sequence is TGCAGTGCTAGCGTGGGTGTCGGGTCCGGGGAGCTGTTTTTT.

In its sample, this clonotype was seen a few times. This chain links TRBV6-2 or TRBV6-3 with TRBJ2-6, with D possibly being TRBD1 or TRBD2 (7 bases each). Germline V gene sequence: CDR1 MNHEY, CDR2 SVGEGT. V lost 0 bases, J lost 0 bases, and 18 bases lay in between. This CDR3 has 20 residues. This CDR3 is CASSYSREGTAFSGANVLTF. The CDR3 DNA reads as TGTGCCAGCAGTTACTCGAGGGAGGGGACAGCGTTCTCTGGGGCCAACGTCCTGACTTTC.

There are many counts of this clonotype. The CDR3 coding sequence is TGTGCCAGCAGATCTCAGGGTAACACTGAAGCTTTCTTT. Encoded protein: CASRSQGNTEAFF. The chain joins TRBV12-3 or TRBV12-4 to TRBJ1-1; D might be TRBD1 (5 bases). With 6 bases removed from V and 2 bases from J, the gap between germline ends came to 10 bases. The CDR3 contains 13 residues.